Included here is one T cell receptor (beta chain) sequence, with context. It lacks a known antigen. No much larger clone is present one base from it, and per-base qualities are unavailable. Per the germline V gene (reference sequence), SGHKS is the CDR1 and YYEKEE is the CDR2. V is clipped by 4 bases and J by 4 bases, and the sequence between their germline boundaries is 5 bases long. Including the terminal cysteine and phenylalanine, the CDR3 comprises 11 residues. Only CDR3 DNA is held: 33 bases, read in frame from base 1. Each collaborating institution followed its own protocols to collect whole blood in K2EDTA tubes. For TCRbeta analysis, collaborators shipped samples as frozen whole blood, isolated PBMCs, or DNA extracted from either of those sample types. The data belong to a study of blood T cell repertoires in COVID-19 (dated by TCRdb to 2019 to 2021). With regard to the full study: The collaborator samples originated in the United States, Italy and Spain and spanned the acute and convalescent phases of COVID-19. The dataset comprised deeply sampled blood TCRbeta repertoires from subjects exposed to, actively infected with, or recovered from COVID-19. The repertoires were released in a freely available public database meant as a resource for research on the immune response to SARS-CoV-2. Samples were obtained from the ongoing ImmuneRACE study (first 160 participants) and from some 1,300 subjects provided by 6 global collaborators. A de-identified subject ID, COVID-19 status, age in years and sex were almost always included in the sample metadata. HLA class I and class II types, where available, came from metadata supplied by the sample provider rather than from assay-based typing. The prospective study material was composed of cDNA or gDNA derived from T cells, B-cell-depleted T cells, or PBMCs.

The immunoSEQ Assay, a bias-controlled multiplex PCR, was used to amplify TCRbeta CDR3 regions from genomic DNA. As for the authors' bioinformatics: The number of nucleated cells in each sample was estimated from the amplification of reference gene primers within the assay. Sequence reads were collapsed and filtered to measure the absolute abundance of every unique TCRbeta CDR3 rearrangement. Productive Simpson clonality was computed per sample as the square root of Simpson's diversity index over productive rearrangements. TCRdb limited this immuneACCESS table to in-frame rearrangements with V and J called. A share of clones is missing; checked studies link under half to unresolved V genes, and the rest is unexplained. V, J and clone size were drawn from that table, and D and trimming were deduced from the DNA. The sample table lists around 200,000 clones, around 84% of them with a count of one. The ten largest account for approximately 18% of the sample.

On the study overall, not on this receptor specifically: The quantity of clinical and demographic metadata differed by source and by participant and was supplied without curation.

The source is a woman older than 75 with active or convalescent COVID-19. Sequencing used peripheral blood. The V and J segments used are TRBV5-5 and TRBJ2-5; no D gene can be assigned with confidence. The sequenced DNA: TGTGCCAGCAGCCTCTTAGAGACCCAGTACTTC. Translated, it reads CASSLLETQYF.